This paragraph reports one T cell receptor (beta chain). Antigen unknown. One end of the junction varies from germline; a read error may be responsible. Germline assignment: CDR1 SEHNR and CDR2 FQNEAQ (reference sequence). The CDR3 contains 13 residues. Each diagnosis was grounded in clinical symptoms, serum thyroxine and TRAb, thyroid ultrasound, and orbital computed tomography. Out of more than 8 ml of fresh peripheral blood came the PBMCs. The sample is drawn from a study of T cells in Graves' hyperthyroidism and ophthalmopathy. Study-wide findings and caveats: Blood also showed most of the thyroid clonotypes that were expanded above 0.001.

TCR beta CDR3 regions were amplified from RNA. Primed by the HTBI set, a first-round RT-PCR was run on the TCR CDR3. MiXCR, applied by TCRdb to the multiplex PCR reads, yields one record per CDR3 protein. This sample has roughly 640,000 distinct CDR3 sequences, with approximately 16% found just once. The sequencing sample was made of blood. The TCR sequence derives from a woman aged 40-49 years with Graves' ophthalmopathy. V is TRBV7-9 and J is TRBJ2-5; 7 nucleotides line up with TRBD2. This CDR3 is CAGSPRGEETQYF. CDR3 nucleotide sequence: TGTGCCGGCAGCCCACGGGGGGAAGAGACCCAGTACTTC.